Below, one T cell receptor (beta chain) is given with its context. Its antigen remains unidentified. Time point of the sample: blood at routine non-recurrence follow-up after resection. Sequencing covered unsorted whole RNA taken from tumor, nontumor lung or frozen PBMC. The entry originates in a study of spatial heterogeneity in lung cancer. Study overall: Untreated early-stage non-small cell lung cancer patients, around 72 in total, were the donors. Sequenced were any available follow-up PBMC samples, which had been obtained a median of approximately 2 years after resection. Study-wide findings and caveats: At tumor resection, ubiquitous expanded TCRs were detected in blood more often than later.

Individual TCR cDNA molecules each bore their own unique molecular identifier. TCRdb used MiXCR to reprocess the 5' RACE reads, holding one entry per CDR3 protein. The sample records around 110,000 distinct CDR3 sequences, 12% being singletons. Germline V gene data show CDR1 as KGHSH and CDR2 as LQKENI. V trimming: 0 bases; J trimming: 5 bases; junction bases outside the gene matches: 7. CDR3 length: 16 residues. Here the sequenced sample was PBMCs, taken at follow-up. The chain links TRBV18 to TRBJ2-5; 9 bases are shared with TRBD1. This clonotype was obtained from a male donor with early-stage non-small cell lung cancer. Here the CDR3 reads CASSPPGTGRTETQYF. The CDR3 coding sequence is TGTGCCAGCTCACCACCCGGGACAGGGAGAACGGAGACCCAGTACTTC. The whole variable domain, remainder taken from reference TRBV18 and TRBJ2-5, is NAGVMQNPRHLVRRRGQEARLRCSPMKGHSHVYWYRQLPEEGLKFMVYLQKENIIDESGMPKERFSAEFPKEGPSILRIQQVVRGDSAAYFCASSPPGTGRTETQYFGPGTRLLVL.